The clone carrying this TCR beta chain has more than one count but fewer than ten. Antigen: not known. Germline lookup yields CDR1 MDHEN and CDR2 SYDVKM. V gave up 4 bases and J gave up 0 bases; unmatched junction bases: 4. The length of the CDR3 is 15 residues. Via MiXCR, TCRdb re-called the 5' RACE reads, giving one row per CDR3 protein. The table includes roughly 81,000 distinct CDR3 sequences, roughly 15% detected once. Unfractionated whole blood yielded total RNA. The data stem from a study of human T cells and chemical hapten exposure. Study in general: Slight volume differences across pooled libraries mainly accounted for varying per-sample TCR yields. The study's findings and limits: Sensitizing with DPC caused no change in TCRs above 1 in 1000 frequency.

The receptor comes from a female donor in good health. The V gene is TRBV28, the J gene TRBJ2-3; 7 bases map to TRBD1. DNA of the CDR3: TGTGCCAGCAGTTACGGACAGGCTAGCACAGATACGCAGTATTTT. Translation: CASSYGQASTDTQYF.